The sequence of this T cell receptor (beta chain) was determined in a study of blood T cell repertoires in COVID-19. Study as a whole: Whether acute or convalescent, the COVID-19 samples came from the United States, Italy and Spain. Sources were T cells, B-cell-depleted T cells, or PBMCs; the material itself was cDNA or gDNA.

Original data processing: Nucleated cell counts were estimated from reference gene primer amplification. Clones were sequenced by immunoSEQ multiplex PCR, and TCRdb holds only the in-frame ones, with some missing. From that table come the V and J calls and clone size; the DNA was used to work out D and trimming. In the table there are about 120,000 clones, 82% of which are singletons. V was pared by 5 bases and J by 6 bases, with 13 bases between. Germline CDR1 reads SGHTA; CDR2 reads FQGNSA. The CDR3 length is 14 residues. The rearrangement joins TRBV7-2 to TRBJ2-2, with a possible D match to TRBD1 (5 bases). The receptor's source is a woman in her 70s with acute or convalescent COVID-19. Sequenced: peripheral blood. The CDR3 sequence is CASSAAGAAGELFF. CDR3 DNA sequence: TGTGCCAGCAGCGCAGCTGGGGCGGCCGGGGAGCTGTTTTTT.